Listed here are 19 T cell receptor beta chains from one sample, sequenced in a study of CD8 T cells in ankylosing spondylitis. MiXCR was run by TCRdb on the 5' RACE reads, yielding one entry per CDR3 protein. The sample consists of about 130,000 distinct CDR3 sequences, about a tenth of them appearing once. The specimen sequenced was blood, either unsorted or a sorted T cell fraction (not recorded which). The receptors stem from a male donor with ankylosing spondylitis or in good health (not recorded which).

This clonotype has a count of ten or more. The rearrangement links TRBV6-1 to TRBJ2-7; 7 bases are shared with TRBD2. Trimming cost V 6 bases and J 3 bases; bases outside gene matches: 5. Germline lookup yields CDR1 MNHNS and CDR2 SASEGT. The CDR3 contains 13 residues. CDR3 nucleotide sequence: TGTGCCAGCAGCCTAGGCGGGGGCTACGAGCAGTACTTC. It translates to CASSLGGGYEQYF.

This clonotype was recorded at least ten times. The chain has TRBV24-1 and TRBJ2-1; D possibly corresponds to TRBD2 (5 bases). Germline V gene data show CDR1 as KGHDR and CDR2 as SFDVKD. Trimming shortened V by 2 bases and J by 3 bases, and 13 bases separated the two germline ends. The CDR3 is 16 amino acids. In nucleotides, the CDR3 is TGTGCCACCAGTGATTATTTTCCGGGGATCTACAATGAGCAGTTCTTC. The encoded protein is CATSDYFPGIYNEQFF.

The DNA for the CDR3 is TGTGCCACCAGCAGAGTACTAGCGGGGTCGAATGAGCAGTTCTTC. Protein product: CATSRVLAGSNEQFF. The V and J genes are TRBV15 and TRBJ2-1, with 10 bases matching TRBD2. Germline lookup yields CDR1 LNHNV and CDR2 YYDKDF (reference sequence). J was trimmed by 7 bases and V by 1 base; bases with no gene match: 4. CDR3 length: 15 residues.

This clonotype was seen ten or more times. This rearrangement joins TRBV5-1 to TRBJ2-1; 11 nucleotides match TRBD2. The CDR3 is 17 amino acids. From germline, CDR1 is SGHRS and CDR2 YFSETQ. The junction had 9 bases not matched to a gene; V was cut back by 3 bases and J by 4 bases. CDR3 protein: CASSSGLLAGGYNEQFF. The CDR3 DNA sequence: TGCGCCAGCAGCTCGGGGCTCCTAGCGGGAGGTTACAATGAGCAGTTCTTC.

This clonotype was seen a few times. The chain is built from TRBV7-2 and TRBJ2-5, with 9 bases lining up with TRBD2. V was pared by 5 bases and J by 3 bases, with 13 bases of the junction left unmatched. Germline-derived CDR1 and CDR2 are SGHTA and FQGNSA. CDR3 length equals 17 residues. CDR3 region: CASSIRGGLAREETQYF. The CDR3 coding sequence is TGTGCCAGCAGCATTAGGGGCGGACTAGCGAGGGAAGAGACCCAGTACTTC.

This clonotype came up many times. The chain is built from TRBV29-1 and TRBJ2-5; 8 nucleotides match TRBD2. The CDR3 extends over 10 amino acids. V trimming: 7 bases; J trimming: 5 bases; junction bases outside the gene matches: 0. Germline V gives CDR1 SQVTM, CDR2 ANQGSEA. The CDR3 DNA sequence: TGCAGCGCGGGGGGGGAGACCCAGTACTTC. It yields the protein CSAGGETQYF.

This clonotype occurred many times. This chain joins TRBV3-1 and TRBJ2-7; no definite D call. V was cut by 6 bases and J by 3 bases, with 6 bases left in between. CDR3 length: 11 residues. The germline gives CDR1 LGHDT, CDR2 YNNKEL (reference sequence). In DNA form, the CDR3 reads TGTGCCAGCAGTTCGTTCTACGAGCAGTACTTC. Protein sequence: CASSSFYEQYF.

This sequence joins TRBV7-2 and TRBJ2-2; D is uncertain. The V gene's germline CDR1 is SGHTA and CDR2 FQGNSA. This CDR3 has 13 residues. V dropped 5 bases and J dropped 6 bases, with 10 bases sitting between them. CDR3 protein: CASSLVLAGELFF. The CDR3 DNA is TGTGCCAGCAGCCTCGTTCTAGCCGGGGAGCTGTTTTTT.

This clonotype was observed at least ten times. The CDR3 region is CSASNKLVARRTDTQYF. The CDR3 bases are TGCAGTGCTAGTAACAAGTTGGTGGCGCGACGCACAGATACGCAGTATTTT. The J gene is TRBJ2-3, the V gene TRBV20-1, with unresolved D. CDR3 length: 17 residues. Germline CDR1 is DFQATT and CDR2 is SNEGSKA (reference sequence). V lost 3 bases, J lost 1 base, and 20 bases lay in between.

Ten or more counts support this clonotype. V usage is TRBV4-2 and J usage is TRBJ2-2; the match to TRBD2 covers 9 bases. V was clipped by 1 base and J by 4 bases; unmatched bases: 7. The CDR3 has 17 residues. Germline V lookup: CDR1 LGHNA, CDR2 YNFKEQ. CDR3 amino acids: CASSQALAGSGTGELFF. The CDR3 region has the DNA TGTGCCAGCAGCCAAGCGCTAGCGGGATCTGGCACCGGGGAGCTGTTTTTT.

This clonotype was found many times. The rearrangement links TRBV12-3 or TRBV12-4 to TRBJ1-5; the D gene is possibly TRBD1 (5 bases). Trimming removed 3 bases at V and 2 bases at J, with 14 bases between. This CDR3 contains 16 residues. The CDR3, as DNA: TGTGCCAGCAGTTTCACAAGTCCGACAGGCAATCAGCCCCAGCATTTT. It encodes CASSFTSPTGNQPQHF.

This clonotype came up many times. This chain links TRBV7-6 with TRBJ2-1; 13 positions agree with TRBD2. This CDR3 is 15 amino acids long. The germline V gene encodes CDR1 SGHVS and CDR2 FNYEAQ. V trimming: 5 bases; J trimming: 6 bases; junction bases outside the gene matches: 4. In DNA form, the CDR3 reads TGTGCCAGCAGCCCGGGACTAGCGGGAACCAATGAGCAGTTCTTC. It yields the protein CASSPGLAGTNEQFF.

This clonotype has at least ten counts. The V gene is TRBV7-8, the J gene TRBJ2-5; the D gene is possibly TRBD2 (5 bases). The CDR3 loop spans 16 amino acids. V was shortened by 5 bases and J by 2 bases, with 18 bases between the two germline ends. CDR1 is SGHVS, CDR2 FQNEAQ, per germline. The CDR3: CASSPTFAGKQETQYF. In DNA, the CDR3 is TGTGCCAGCAGCCCCACCTTTGCGGGTAAACAAGAGACCCAGTACTTC.

Many counts were recorded for this clonotype. The rearrangement joins TRBV5-6 to TRBJ2-1; D is perhaps TRBD2 (5 bases). Between the trimmed V and J ends, which lost 5 bases and 4 bases, there was a span of 7 bases. The CDR3 sequence is 12 residues long. The V gene's germline CDR1 is SGHDT and CDR2 YYEEEE. In DNA form, the CDR3 reads TGTGCCAGCAGTGGACTTTACAATGAGCAGTTCTTC. Encoded protein: CASSGLYNEQFF.

This clonotype appeared many times. The chain links TRBV20-1 to TRBJ2-5; D is possibly TRBD1 (6 bases). Deletions cut 1 base from V and 4 bases from J, with 10 bases between. The V gene's germline CDR1 is DFQATT and CDR2 SNEGSKA (reference sequence). The CDR3 length is 13 residues. DNA for the CDR3: TGCAGTGCTAGAGTAACAGGGAGAGAGACCCAGTACTTC. This translates into CSARVTGRETQYF.

The table lists this clonotype with a few counts. The chain combines TRBV6-1 with TRBJ2-7; 11 positions match TRBD2. V shed 6 bases and J 3 bases; nucleotides not matched to a gene: 7. Per the germline V gene, CDR1 is MNHNS and CDR2 is SASEGT. The CDR3 length is 15 residues. The CDR3 spells CASRHPGLADYEQYF. CDR3 sequence (DNA): TGTGCCAGCAGGCACCCGGGACTAGCGGACTACGAGCAGTACTTC.

The V gene is TRBV2, the J gene TRBJ1-6; maybe TRBD1 (6 bases). The length of the CDR3 is 15 residues. The germline CDR1 and CDR2 sequences are SNHLY and FYNNEI. Between the trimmed V and J ends, which lost 1 base and 8 bases, there was a span of 12 bases. The CDR3 DNA follows: TGTGCCAGCAGTGAAGTTTCAGGGGTCTATTCACCCCTCCACTTT. This translates into CASSEVSGVYSPLHF.

This clonotype was picked up many times. J is TRBJ1-2 and V is TRBV20-1, with D unresolved. Germline-derived CDR1 and CDR2 are DFQATT and SNEGSKA (reference sequence). V was shortened by 7 bases and J by 8 bases, with 20 bases between the two germline ends. The CDR3 has 13 residues. The CDR3 loop reads CSVPLGPTGGYTF. The CDR3 DNA reads as TGCAGTGTTCCCCTAGGGCCCACGGGGGGCTACACCTTC.

This clonotype was recorded at least ten times. The chain carries TRBV20-1 and TRBJ1-5; a weak D match, TRBD1 (5 bases). Looked up from germline, CDR1 is DFQATT and CDR2 is SNEGSKA (reference sequence). The CDR3 covers 15 residues. Trimming cost V 3 bases and J 4 bases, with 16 bases left between them. This chain's CDR3 is CSARSSRAYNQPQHF. The CDR3 DNA is TGCAGTGCTAGGAGCTCCAGGGCTTATAATCAGCCCCAGCATTTT.